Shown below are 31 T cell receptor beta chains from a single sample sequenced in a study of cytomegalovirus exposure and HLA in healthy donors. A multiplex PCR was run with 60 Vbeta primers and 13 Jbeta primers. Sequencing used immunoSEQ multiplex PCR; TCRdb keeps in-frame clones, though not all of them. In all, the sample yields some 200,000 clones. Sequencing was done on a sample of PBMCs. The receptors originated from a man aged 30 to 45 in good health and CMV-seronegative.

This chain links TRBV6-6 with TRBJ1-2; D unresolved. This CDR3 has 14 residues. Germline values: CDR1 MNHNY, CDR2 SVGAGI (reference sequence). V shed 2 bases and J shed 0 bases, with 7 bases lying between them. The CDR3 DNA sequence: TGTGCCAGCAGTTACGACGGAGCTAACTATGGCTACACCTTC. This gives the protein CASSYDGANYGYTF.

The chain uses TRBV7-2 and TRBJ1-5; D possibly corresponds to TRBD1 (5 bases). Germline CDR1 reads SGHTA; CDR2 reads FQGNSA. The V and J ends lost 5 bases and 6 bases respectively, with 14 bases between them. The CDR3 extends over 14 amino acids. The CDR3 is CASSQDSTPQPQHF. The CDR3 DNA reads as TGTGCCAGCAGCCAAGACAGTACCCCTCAGCCCCAGCATTTT. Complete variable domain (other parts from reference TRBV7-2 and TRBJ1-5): GAGVSQSPSNKVTEKGKDVELRCDPISGHTALYWYRQSLGQGLEFLIYFQGNSAPDKSGLPSDRFSAERTGGSVSTLTIQRTQQEDSAVYLCASSQDSTPQPQHFGDGTRLSIL.

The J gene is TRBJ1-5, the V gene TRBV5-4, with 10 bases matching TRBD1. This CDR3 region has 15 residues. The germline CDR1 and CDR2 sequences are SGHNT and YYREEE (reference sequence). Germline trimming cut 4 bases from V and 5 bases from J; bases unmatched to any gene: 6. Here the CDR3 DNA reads TGTGCCAGCAGCAGGGACAGGGGTAAGGATCAGCCCCAGCATTTT. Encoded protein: CASSRDRGKDQPQHF.

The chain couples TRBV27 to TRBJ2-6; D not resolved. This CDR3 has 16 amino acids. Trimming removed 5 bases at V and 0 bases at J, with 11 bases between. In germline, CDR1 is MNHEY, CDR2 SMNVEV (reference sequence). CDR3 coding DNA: TGTGCCAGCAGTCCCCTACCTAGCTCTGGGGCCAACGTCCTGACTTTC. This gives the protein CASSPLPSSGANVLTF.

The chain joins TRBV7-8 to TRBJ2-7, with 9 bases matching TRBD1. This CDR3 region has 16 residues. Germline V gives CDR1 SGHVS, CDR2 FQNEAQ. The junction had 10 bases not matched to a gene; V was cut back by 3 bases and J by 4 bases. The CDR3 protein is CASSLAGTGNGYEQYF. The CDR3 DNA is TGTGCCAGCAGCTTGGCCGGGACAGGGAATGGGTACGAGCAGTACTTC.

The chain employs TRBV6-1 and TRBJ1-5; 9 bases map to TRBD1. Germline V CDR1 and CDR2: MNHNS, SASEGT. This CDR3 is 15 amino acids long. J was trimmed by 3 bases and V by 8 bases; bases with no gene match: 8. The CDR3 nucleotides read TGTGCCAGCTTGCCGGGACAGGGCGTCAATCAGCCCCAGCATTTT. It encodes CASLPGQGVNQPQHF.

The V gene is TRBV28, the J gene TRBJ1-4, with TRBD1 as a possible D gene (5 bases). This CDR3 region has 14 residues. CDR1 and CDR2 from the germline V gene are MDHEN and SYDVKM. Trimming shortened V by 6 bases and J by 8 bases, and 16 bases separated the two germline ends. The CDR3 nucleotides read TGTGCCAGCAGCCGGGCTGACGGGGGGGAAAAACTGTTTTTT. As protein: CASSRADGGEKLFF. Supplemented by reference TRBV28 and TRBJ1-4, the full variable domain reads DVKVTQSSRYLVKRTGEKVFLECVQDMDHENMFWYRQDPGLGLRLIYFSYDVKMKEKGDIPEGYSVSREKKERFSLILESASTNQTSMYLCASSRADGGEKLFFGSGTQLSVL.

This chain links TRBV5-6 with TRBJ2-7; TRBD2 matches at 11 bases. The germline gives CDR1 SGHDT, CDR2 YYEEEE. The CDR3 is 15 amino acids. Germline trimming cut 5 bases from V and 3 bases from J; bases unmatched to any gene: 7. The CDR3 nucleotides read TGTGCCAGCAGTGTTACTAGCGGGAGTAGCTACGAGCAGTACTTC. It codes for CASSVTSGSSYEQYF.

CDR3 sequence reads: CASSVDQTSVSYEQYF. The CDR3 bases are TGTGCCAGCAGCGTAGACCAGACTAGCGTCTCCTACGAGCAGTACTTC. The V and J genes are TRBV9 and TRBJ2-7, with 8 nucleotides matching TRBD2. The CDR3 consists of 16 residues. In germline, CDR1 is SGDLS, CDR2 YYNGEE. V lost 0 bases to trimming and J lost 0 bases; unmatched junction nucleotides: 5.

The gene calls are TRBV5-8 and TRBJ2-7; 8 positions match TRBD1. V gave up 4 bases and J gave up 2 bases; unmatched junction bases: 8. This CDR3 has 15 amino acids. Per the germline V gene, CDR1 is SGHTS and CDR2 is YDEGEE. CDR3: CASSKLGQGAYEQYF. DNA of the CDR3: TGTGCCAGCAGCAAGCTAGGACAGGGAGCCTACGAGCAGTACTTC.

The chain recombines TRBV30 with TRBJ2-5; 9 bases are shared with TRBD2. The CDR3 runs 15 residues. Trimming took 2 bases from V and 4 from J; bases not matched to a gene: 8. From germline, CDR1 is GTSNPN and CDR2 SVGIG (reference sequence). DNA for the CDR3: TGTGCCTGGAGTCGCAGCGGGGGGACTCGAGAGACCCAGTACTTC. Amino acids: CAWSRSGGTRETQYF. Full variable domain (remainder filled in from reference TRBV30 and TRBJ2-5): SQTIHQWPATLVQPVGSPLSLECTVEGTSNPNLYWYRQAAGRGLQLLFYSVGIGQISSEVPQNLSASRPQDRQFILSSKKLLLSDSGFYLCAWSRSGGTRETQYFGPGTRLLVL.

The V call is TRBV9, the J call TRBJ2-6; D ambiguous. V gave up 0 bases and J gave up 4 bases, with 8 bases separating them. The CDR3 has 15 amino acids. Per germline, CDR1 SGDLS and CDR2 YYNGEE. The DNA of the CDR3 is TGTGCCAGCAGCGTAGTCTCTGTGGGGGCCAACGTCCTGACTTTC. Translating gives CASSVVSVGANVLTF.

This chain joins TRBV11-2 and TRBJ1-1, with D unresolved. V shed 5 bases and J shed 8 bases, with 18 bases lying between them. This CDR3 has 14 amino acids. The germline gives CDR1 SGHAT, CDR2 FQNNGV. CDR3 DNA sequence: TGTGCCAGCAGCCCGTCCGGTCTGAGCCTAGAAGCTTTCTTT. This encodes CASSPSGLSLEAFF.

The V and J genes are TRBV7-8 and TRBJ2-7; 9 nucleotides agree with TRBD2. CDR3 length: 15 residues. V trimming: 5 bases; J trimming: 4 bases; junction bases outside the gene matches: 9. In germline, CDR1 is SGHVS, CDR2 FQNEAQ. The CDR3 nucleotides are TGTGCCAGCAGCATAATCGGGACTAGCCCTTACGAGCAGTACTTC. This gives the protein CASSIIGTSPYEQYF.

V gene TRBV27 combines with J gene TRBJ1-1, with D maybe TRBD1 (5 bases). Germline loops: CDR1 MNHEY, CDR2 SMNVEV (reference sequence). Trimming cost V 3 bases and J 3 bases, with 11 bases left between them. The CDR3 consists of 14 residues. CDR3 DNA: TGTGCCAGCAGTTTCAGGGTAGGGGACACTGAAGCTTTCTTT. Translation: CASSFRVGDTEAFF.

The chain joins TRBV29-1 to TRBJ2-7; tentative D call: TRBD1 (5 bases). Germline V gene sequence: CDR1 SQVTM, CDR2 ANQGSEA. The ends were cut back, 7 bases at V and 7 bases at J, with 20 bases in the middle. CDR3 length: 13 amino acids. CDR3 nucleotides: TGCAGCGGTGGACAAACGTTAGGTGGAGAGCAGTACTTC. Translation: CSGGQTLGGEQYF.

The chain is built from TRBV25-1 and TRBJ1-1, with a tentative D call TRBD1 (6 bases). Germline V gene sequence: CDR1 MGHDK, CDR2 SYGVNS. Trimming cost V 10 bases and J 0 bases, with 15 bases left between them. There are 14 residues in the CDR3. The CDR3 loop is CAIRQDDMNTEAFF. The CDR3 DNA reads TGTGCCATCCGACAGGACGACATGAACACTGAAGCTTTCTTT.

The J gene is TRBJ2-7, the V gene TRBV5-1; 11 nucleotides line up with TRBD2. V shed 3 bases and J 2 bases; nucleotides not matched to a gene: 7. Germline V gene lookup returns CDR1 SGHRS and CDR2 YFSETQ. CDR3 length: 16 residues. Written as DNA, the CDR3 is TGCGCCAGCAGCTGGACTCTAGCGGGAGGCCCCTACGAGCAGTACTTC. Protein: CASSWTLAGGPYEQYF.

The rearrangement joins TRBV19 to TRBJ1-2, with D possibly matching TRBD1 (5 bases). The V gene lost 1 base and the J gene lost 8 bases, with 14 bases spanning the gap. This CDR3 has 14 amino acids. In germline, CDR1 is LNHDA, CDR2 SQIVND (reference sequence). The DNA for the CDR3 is TGTGCCAGTAGTATAGCCCAGGGCAGGGCAGGCTACACCTTC. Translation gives CASSIAQGRAGYTF. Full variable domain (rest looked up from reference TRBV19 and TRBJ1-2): DGGITQSPKYLFRKEGQNVTLSCEQNLNHDAMYWYRQDPGQGLRLIYYSQIVNDFQKGDIAEGYSVSREKKESFPLTVTSAQKNPTAFYLCASSIAQGRAGYTFGSGTRLTVV.

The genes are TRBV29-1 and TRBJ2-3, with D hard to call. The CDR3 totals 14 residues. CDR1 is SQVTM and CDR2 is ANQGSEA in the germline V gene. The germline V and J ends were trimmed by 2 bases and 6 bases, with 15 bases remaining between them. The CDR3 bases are TGCAGCGTTGAATATGGCCTAGATTTCGATACGCAGTATTTT. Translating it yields CSVEYGLDFDTQYF.

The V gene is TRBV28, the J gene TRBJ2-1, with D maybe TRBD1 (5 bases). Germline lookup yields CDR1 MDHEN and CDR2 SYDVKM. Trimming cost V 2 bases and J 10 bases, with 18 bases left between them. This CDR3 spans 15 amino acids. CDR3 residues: CASSLVNVGAPEQFF. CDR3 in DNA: TGTGCCAGCAGTTTAGTCAACGTTGGGGCCCCCGAGCAGTTCTTC.

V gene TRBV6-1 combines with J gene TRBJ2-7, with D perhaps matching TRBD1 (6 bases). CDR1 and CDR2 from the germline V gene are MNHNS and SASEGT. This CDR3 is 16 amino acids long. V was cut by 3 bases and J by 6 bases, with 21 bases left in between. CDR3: CASSDGTPKKKGEQYF. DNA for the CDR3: TGTGCCAGCAGTGATGGGACACCTAAAAAGAAGGGCGAGCAGTACTTC.

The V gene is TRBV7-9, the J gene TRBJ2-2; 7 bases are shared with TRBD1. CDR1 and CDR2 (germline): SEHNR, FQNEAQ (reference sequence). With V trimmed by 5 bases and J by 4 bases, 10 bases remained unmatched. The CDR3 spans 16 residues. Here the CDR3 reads CASSRIGGMSTGELFF. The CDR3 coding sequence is TGTGCCAGCAGCCGGATAGGGGGCATGAGCACCGGGGAGCTGTTTTTT.

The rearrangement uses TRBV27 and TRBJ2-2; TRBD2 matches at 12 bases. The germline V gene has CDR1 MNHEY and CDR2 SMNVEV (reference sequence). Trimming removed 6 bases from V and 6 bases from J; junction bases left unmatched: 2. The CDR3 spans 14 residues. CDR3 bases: TGTGCCAGCAGACCTAGCGGGAGGGCCGGGGAGCTGTTTTTT. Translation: CASRPSGRAGELFF.

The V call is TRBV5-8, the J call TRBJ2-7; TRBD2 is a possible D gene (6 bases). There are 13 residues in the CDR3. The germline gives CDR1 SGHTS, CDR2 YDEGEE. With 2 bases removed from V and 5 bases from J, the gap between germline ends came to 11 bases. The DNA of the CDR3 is TGTGCCAGCAGCTTATTCCGCGGGGACGAGCAGTACTTC. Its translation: CASSLFRGDEQYF.

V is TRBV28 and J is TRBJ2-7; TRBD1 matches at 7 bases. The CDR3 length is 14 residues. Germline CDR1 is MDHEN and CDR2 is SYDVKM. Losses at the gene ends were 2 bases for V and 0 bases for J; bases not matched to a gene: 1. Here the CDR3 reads CASSLGTVSYEQYF. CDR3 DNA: TGTGCCAGCAGTTTAGGGACAGTCTCCTACGAGCAGTACTTC.

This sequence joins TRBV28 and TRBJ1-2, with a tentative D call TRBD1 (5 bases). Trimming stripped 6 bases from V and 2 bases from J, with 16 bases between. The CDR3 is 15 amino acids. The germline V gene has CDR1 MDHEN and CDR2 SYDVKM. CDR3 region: CASSGPGTPNYGYTF. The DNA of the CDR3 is TGTGCCAGCAGCGGACCCGGGACTCCAAACTATGGCTACACCTTC.

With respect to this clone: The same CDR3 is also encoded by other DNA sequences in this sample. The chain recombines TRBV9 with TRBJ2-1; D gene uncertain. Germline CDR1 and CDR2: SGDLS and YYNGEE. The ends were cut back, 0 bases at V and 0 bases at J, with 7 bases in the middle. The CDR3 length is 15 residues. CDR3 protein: CASSVGSSSYNEQFF. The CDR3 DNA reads TGTGCCAGCAGCGTAGGGAGCAGCTCCTACAATGAGCAGTTCTTC.

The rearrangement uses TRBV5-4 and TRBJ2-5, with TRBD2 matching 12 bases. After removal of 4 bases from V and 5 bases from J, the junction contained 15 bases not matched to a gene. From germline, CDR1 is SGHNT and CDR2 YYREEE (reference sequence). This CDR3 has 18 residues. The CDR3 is CASSMGGASGGAGETQYF. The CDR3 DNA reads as TGTGCCAGCAGCATGGGTGGGGCTAGCGGGGGGGCAGGTGAGACCCAGTACTTC.

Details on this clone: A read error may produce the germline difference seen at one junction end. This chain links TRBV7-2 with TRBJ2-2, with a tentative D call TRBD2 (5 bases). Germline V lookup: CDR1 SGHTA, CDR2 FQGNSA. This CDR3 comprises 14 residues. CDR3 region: CASSLVRNTGELLF. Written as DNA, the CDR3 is TGTGCCAGCAGCTTAGTTAGGAACACCGGGGAGCTGCTTTTT.

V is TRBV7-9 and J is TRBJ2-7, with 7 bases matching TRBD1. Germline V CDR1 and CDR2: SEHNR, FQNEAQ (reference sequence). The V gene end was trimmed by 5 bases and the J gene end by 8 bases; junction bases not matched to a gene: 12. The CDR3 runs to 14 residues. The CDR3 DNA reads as TGTGCCAGCAGCCCAGCCGGGACAGTATCGAAGCAGTACTTC. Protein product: CASSPAGTVSKQYF.